Presented here are 28 T cell receptor beta chains from one specimen sequenced in a study of cytomegalovirus exposure and HLA in healthy donors. Here immunoSEQ multiplex PCR was the method, and the copy in TCRdb shows in-frame clones only, minus some. The sample lists more than 300,000 clones, more than 80% occurring once. Sample: PBMCs. All receptors come from a young woman in good health and CMV-seronegative.

The V and J genes are TRBV28 and TRBJ1-2; no reliable D call. V lost 6 bases and J 8 bases, leaving 13 bases between the germline ends. The CDR3 is 12 amino acids. Germline V lookup: CDR1 MDHEN, CDR2 SYDVKM. CDR3 in DNA: TGTGCCAGCAGCGCGTCAATCCTAGGCTACACCTTC. The encoded protein is CASSASILGYTF.

This chain joins TRBV4-1 and TRBJ2-7, with TRBD2 identical over 9 bases. CDR1 MGHRA and CDR2 YSYEKL come from the germline V gene. V lost 4 bases to trimming and J lost 7 bases; unmatched junction nucleotides: 11. This CDR3 comprises 15 residues. CDR3 loop: CASSRGAGGFGEQYF. The CDR3 nucleotides read TGCGCCAGCAGCCGAGGAGCGGGAGGATTTGGAGAGCAGTACTTC.

This clone was observed once. The rearrangement uses TRBV28 and TRBJ2-4; D gene ambiguous. Looked up from germline, CDR1 is MDHEN and CDR2 is SYDVKM. The V and J ends lost 2 bases and 7 bases respectively, with 18 bases between them. The CDR3 covers 16 residues. CDR3 sequence: CASSLGGFVVGNIQYF. In nucleotides, the CDR3 is TGTGCCAGCAGTTTAGGTGGGTTTGTCGTCGGGAACATTCAGTACTTC.

The chain recombines TRBV7-3 with TRBJ2-2, with D possibly TRBD1 on 6 matching bases. The V gene's germline CDR1 is SGHTA and CDR2 FQGTGA. The CDR3 is 14 amino acids. V lost 4 bases and J lost 1, with 7 bases in between. This chain's CDR3 is CASSSGQNTGELFF. In DNA, the CDR3 is TGTGCCAGCAGCTCGGGACAGAACACCGGGGAGCTGTTTTTT.

The rearrangement uses TRBV9 and TRBJ2-5; TRBD2 matches at 8 bases. With V trimmed by 4 bases and J by 4 bases, 9 bases remained unmatched. Germline CDR1 reads SGDLS; CDR2 reads YYNGEE. The CDR3 consists of 15 residues. The CDR3 spells CASSPQSGRGETQYF. The CDR3 DNA sequence: TGTGCCAGCAGCCCTCAATCCGGGAGGGGAGAGACCCAGTACTTC. The full variable domain, with the rest looked up from reference TRBV9 and TRBJ2-5, is DSGVTQTPKHLITATGQRVTLRCSPRSGDLSVYWYQQSLDQGLQFLIQYYNGEERAKGNILERFSAQQFPDLHSELNLSSLELGDSALYFCASSPQSGRGETQYFGPGTRLLVL.

The V gene is TRBV6-1, the J gene TRBJ1-1, with 7 bases identical to TRBD1. The CDR3 runs 15 residues. J lost 0 bases, V lost 0 bases, and 1 base had no gene match. Germline assignment: CDR1 MNHNS and CDR2 SASEGT. This CDR3 reads CASSEAQGVNTEAFF. The CDR3 region has the DNA TGTGCCAGCAGTGAAGCCCAGGGGGTGAACACTGAAGCTTTCTTT.

This chain links TRBV5-1 with TRBJ2-2; 10 positions match TRBD2. The CDR3 is made up of 16 amino acids. The V gene's germline CDR1 is SGHRS and CDR2 YFSETQ. V trimming: 1 base; J trimming: 5 bases; junction bases outside the gene matches: 5. CDR3 nucleotides: TGCGCCAGCAGCTTGATCCTAGCGGGAGAGACCGGGGAGCTGTTTTTT. Amino acid sequence: CASSLILAGETGELFF.

The chain has TRBV28 and TRBJ1-5; D is possibly TRBD1 (6 bases). Trimming cost V 9 bases and J 4 bases, with 19 bases left between them. CDR1 and CDR2 (germline): MDHEN, SYDVKM. The length of the CDR3 is 15 residues. The DNA for the CDR3 is TGTGCCAGTTCACTAACAGGGCTGGGGAATCAGCCCCAGCATTTT. As protein: CASSLTGLGNQPQHF.

DNA for the CDR3: TGTGCCAGCAGCTCGGACAGGGAGGTGCAGTACTTC. This gives the protein CASSSDREVQYF. The chain has TRBV5-8 and TRBJ2-7; 8 bases agree with TRBD1. This CDR3 region has 12 residues. Germline V gene sequence: CDR1 SGHTS, CDR2 YDEGEE. Unmatched junction bases numbered 5, after V lost 3 bases and J lost 9 bases.

V and J are TRBV29-1 and TRBJ2-3; D might be TRBD2 (5 bases). The germline V gene encodes CDR1 SQVTM and CDR2 ANQGSEA. V was pared by 7 bases and J by 0 bases, with 17 bases between. The CDR3 consists of 15 residues. DNA for the CDR3: TGCAGCGCCTCGGCCTGGACTGTGAGCACAGATACGCAGTATTTT. Protein: CSASAWTVSTDTQYF.

This clone was recorded once. The rearrangement joins TRBV7-6 to TRBJ2-7; 7 bases are a match to TRBD1. The CDR3 loop spans 15 amino acids. After removal of 5 bases from V and 2 bases from J, the junction contained 9 bases not matched to a gene. Per germline, CDR1 SGHVS and CDR2 FNYEAQ. The CDR3 reads CASSKETGKTYEQYF. DNA of the CDR3: TGTGCCAGCAGCAAAGAGACAGGGAAAACCTACGAGCAGTACTTC.

This clone was seen only once. V gene TRBV19 combines with J gene TRBJ2-4, with D perhaps matching TRBD2 (6 bases). V was cut by 6 bases and J by 7 bases, with 13 bases left in between. This CDR3 has 13 residues. Per the germline V gene, CDR1 is LNHDA and CDR2 is SQIVND (reference sequence). CDR3 DNA: TGTGCCAGTAGCCTGGGGGGTGGCAACATTCAGTACTTC. It yields the protein CASSLGGGNIQYF.

The chain is built from TRBV28 and TRBJ2-3, with TRBD2 matching over 9 bases. From germline, CDR1 is MDHEN and CDR2 SYDVKM. V trimming: 2 bases; J trimming: 2 bases; junction bases outside the gene matches: 5. CDR3 length: 16 amino acids. In nucleotides, the CDR3 is TGTGCCAGCAGTTTAGTTCCTAGCGGGGCCACAGATACGCAGTATTTT. It codes for CASSLVPSGATDTQYF.

This chain uses TRBV7-2 with TRBJ2-7; TRBD2 matches at 10 bases. This CDR3 is built from 15 residues. Germline V gene lookup returns CDR1 SGHTA and CDR2 FQGNSA. Trimming took 2 bases from V and 4 from J; bases not matched to a gene: 5. The CDR3 loop is CASSLTGLARYEQYF. The CDR3 coding sequence is TGTGCCAGCAGCTTAACGGGACTAGCGCGATACGAGCAGTACTTC.

This chain connects TRBV6-1 to TRBJ1-1, with 7 bases that match TRBD1. Germline trimming cut 6 bases from V and 3 bases from J; bases unmatched to any gene: 4. Germline V gene lookup returns CDR1 MNHNS and CDR2 SASEGT. This CDR3 has 13 amino acids. The CDR3 loop reads CASSPDRYTEAFF. CDR3 DNA: TGTGCCAGCAGCCCGGACAGGTACACTGAAGCTTTCTTT.

This rearrangement joins TRBV12-5 to TRBJ1-5; D ambiguous. The CDR3 sequence is 13 residues long. CDR1 LGHNT and CDR2 FRNRAP come from the germline V gene. V lost 2 bases to trimming and J lost 6 bases, with 8 bases between them. The CDR3 sequence is CASGLTPAQPQHF. CDR3 DNA sequence: TGTGCTAGTGGTTTGACACCCGCTCAGCCCCAGCATTTT.

The chain is built from TRBV4-3 and TRBJ1-2; 9 nucleotides match TRBD1. The germline gives CDR1 LGHNA, CDR2 YSLEER. The J segment lost 4 bases and the V segment lost 4 bases, leaving 4 bases of the junction unmatched. This CDR3 is built from 14 residues. CDR3 DNA: TGCGCCAGCAGCCCGGACAGGGGCCTCTATGGCTACACCTTC. Encoded protein: CASSPDRGLYGYTF.

The rearrangement uses TRBV19 and TRBJ2-7; possibly TRBD2 for D (5 bases). CDR1 and CDR2 (germline): LNHDA, SQIVND (reference sequence). The CDR3 has 14 residues. V lost 3 bases and J lost 7, with 16 bases in between. CDR3 sequence: CASSIPGVGREQYF. CDR3 sequence (DNA): TGTGCCAGTAGTATTCCCGGGGTCGGTAGAGAGCAGTACTTC.

This sequence joins TRBV29-1 and TRBJ1-1, with 9 bases fitting TRBD1. There are 14 residues in the CDR3. V trimming: 4 bases; J trimming: 5 bases; junction bases outside the gene matches: 8. Germline V lookup: CDR1 SQVTM, CDR2 ANQGSEA. The CDR3 spells CSVARDRVGTEAFF. The DNA of the CDR3 is TGCAGCGTTGCTCGGGACAGGGTAGGGACTGAAGCTTTCTTT.

The chain employs TRBV6-6 and TRBJ1-2; the D is unclear. CDR3 length equals 12 residues. CDR1 MNHNY and CDR2 SVGAGI come from the germline V gene (reference sequence). Trimming pared 8 bases from V and 8 bases from J, leaving 15 bases between. The CDR3 loop is CASQRGIGGYTF. CDR3 bases: TGTGCCAGCCAACGGGGAATCGGGGGCTACACCTTC.

CDR3 sequence: CASSLAGGGNEQFF. CDR3 bases: TGTGCCAGCAGCTTGGCGGGAGGGGGTAATGAGCAGTTCTTC. V gene TRBV5-6 combines with J gene TRBJ2-1; 8 nucleotides agree with TRBD2. Germline values: CDR1 SGHDT, CDR2 YYEEEE. The length of the CDR3 is 14 residues. The junction had 3 bases not matched to a gene; V was cut back by 0 bases and J by 7 bases.

This clone turned up a few times. V and J are TRBV19 and TRBJ1-2, with TRBD1 matching over 10 bases. CDR1 LNHDA and CDR2 SQIVND come from the germline V gene (reference sequence). The CDR3 totals 15 residues. Trimming took 7 bases from V and 5 from J; bases not matched to a gene: 10. The CDR3 here is CASNPGQGNWYGYTF. The CDR3 DNA sequence: TGTGCCAGTAATCCGGGACAGGGGAATTGGTATGGCTACACCTTC.

The chain is built from TRBV5-1 and TRBJ2-3; 10 nucleotides line up with TRBD1. The J segment lost 4 bases and the V segment lost 4 bases, leaving 3 bases of the junction unmatched. There are 14 residues in the CDR3. Germline V gene data show CDR1 as SGHRS and CDR2 as YFSETQ. The CDR3 spells CASSPGQGADTQYF. The DNA for the CDR3 is TGCGCCAGCAGCCCCGGACAGGGGGCAGATACGCAGTATTTT.

The V call is TRBV11-2, the J call TRBJ2-4; 13 bases agree with TRBD2. The CDR3 contains 16 residues. V was pared by 3 bases and J by 8 bases, with 7 bases of the junction left unmatched. Germline loops: CDR1 SGHAT, CDR2 FQNNGV. The CDR3 DNA is TGTGCCAGCAGCTTTCCGGGACTAGCGGGATTTCACATTCAGTACTTC. Protein product: CASSFPGLAGFHIQYF.

The J gene is TRBJ1-2, the V gene TRBV16; D not resolved. There are 12 residues in the CDR3. The germline V gene encodes CDR1 KGHSY and CDR2 FQNENV. V was clipped by 2 bases and J by 8 bases, with 9 bases between them. The CDR3 here is CASSQPQAGYTF. The CDR3 DNA sequence: TGTGCCAGCAGCCAACCCCAGGCCGGCTACACCTTC.

This chain joins TRBV6-5 and TRBJ1-2; 7 bases are shared with TRBD1. The trim removed 6 bases at V and 0 bases at J, leaving 4 bases unmatched. The CDR3 runs 14 residues. Germline V CDR1 and CDR2: MNHEY, SVGAGI. CDR3 residues: CASRPGTANYGYTF. Here the CDR3 DNA reads TGTGCCAGCAGGCCCGGGACAGCTAACTATGGCTACACCTTC.

This clone was counted a few times. This sequence joins TRBV6-5 and TRBJ1-5; D is uncertain. This CDR3 is 14 amino acids long. Per the germline V gene, CDR1 is MNHEY and CDR2 is SVGAGI. Trimming pared 6 bases from V and 1 base from J, leaving 10 bases between. CDR3 bases: TGTGCCAGCAGGGTACGAGAGAGCAATCAGCCCCAGCATTTT. This translates into CASRVRESNQPQHF.

This chain uses TRBV4-2 with TRBJ2-3, with 7 bases matching TRBD1. J lost 4 bases, V lost 4 bases, and 11 bases had no gene match. Germline-derived CDR1 and CDR2 are LGHNA and YNFKEQ. The CDR3 covers 16 residues. The CDR3 bases are TGTGCCAGCAGCCCTTCCGAGGGGGCGTATCCAGATACGCAGTATTTT. Protein: CASSPSEGAYPDTQYF.